The rows below give T cell receptor beta chains drawn from one sample of a study of blood T cell repertoires in COVID-19. Only in-frame clones appear in the TCRdb table, and some are missing; sequencing was by immunoSEQ multiplex PCR. The table includes 70,000 to 95,000 clones, more than 85% detected once. The sequenced sample was peripheral blood. Every receptor here comes from a man between 45 and 60 years old with COVID-19, enrolled during active disease. Each CDR3 is given without its conserved first and last residue. The D gene is left open where the match is weak.

V: TRBV7-3
D: -
J: TRBJ2-3
CDR3: ASSFTGTDTQY

V: TRBV5-8
D: -
J: TRBJ2-3
CDR3: ASSPGSGRRDTQY

V: TRBV6-4
D: -
J: TRBJ2-6
CDR3: ASSTQSGANVLT

V: TRBV9
D: -
J: TRBJ1-3
CDR3: ASSTVPGSGNTIY

V: TRBV18
D: TRBD1
J: TRBJ2-3
CDR3: ASSPSPGDRGFLDTQY

V: TRBV10-1
D: -
J: TRBJ2-3
CDR3: ASSETSVDTQY

V: TRBV4-3
D: TRBD2
J: TRBJ2-3
CDR3: ASSQGHSGRADTQY

V: TRBV27
D: TRBD1
J: TRBJ1-6
CDR3: ASSMGQGTTPLH

V: TRBV4-1
D: TRBD2
J: TRBJ2-1
CDR3: ASSQDSRTSGNFYNEQF

V: TRBV7-9
D: -
J: TRBJ2-1
CDR3: ASSYSRQGEQF

V: TRBV7-2
D: -
J: TRBJ1-4
CDR3: ASSATGRVTNEKLF

V: TRBV15
D: -
J: TRBJ2-5
CDR3: ATSRDLPRVETQY

V: TRBV9
D: TRBD2
J: TRBJ2-1
CDR3: ASSGLLAGGLNNEQF

V: TRBV9
D: TRBD2
J: TRBJ2-7
CDR3: ASSVSPGLAYEQY

V: TRBV7-3
D: TRBD2
J: TRBJ2-3
CDR3: ASSLVPAGEGENTQY

V: TRBV6-5
D: TRBD1
J: TRBJ1-5
CDR3: ASSRGTGNQPQH

V: TRBV3-1/TRBV3-2
D: TRBD2
J: TRBJ2-2
CDR3: ASSRAGLAGGPGELF

V: TRBV2
D: -
J: TRBJ2-7
CDR3: ASLRDSQAYEQY

V: TRBV12-3/TRBV12-4
D: -
J: TRBJ1-2
CDR3: ASSTGQGRGYT

V: TRBV19
D: -
J: TRBJ2-1
CDR3: ASGRLGASYNEQF

V: TRBV19
D: -
J: TRBJ2-1
CDR3: ASASGDEQF

V: TRBV9
D: -
J: TRBJ1-6
CDR3: ASNIGSYNSPLH

V: TRBV30
D: -
J: TRBJ2-3
CDR3: AWGATTDTQY

V: TRBV7-3
D: -
J: TRBJ1-1
CDR3: ASSEGGSTEAF

V: TRBV9
D: -
J: TRBJ1-4
CDR3: ASSTGTPLSEKLF

V: TRBV5-1
D: TRBD2
J: TRBJ2-5
CDR3: ASSLGIAGDETQY

V: TRBV10-2
D: -
J: TRBJ2-7
CDR3: ASSENNALNEQY

V: TRBV19
D: -
J: TRBJ2-3
CDR3: ASSTTRDSPSQY

V: TRBV6-5
D: -
J: TRBJ2-3
CDR3: ASRNSGFTDTQY

V: TRBV15
D: TRBD1
J: TRBJ1-3
CDR3: ATSTDRGAGNTIY

V: TRBV7-7
D: TRBD2
J: TRBJ2-1
CDR3: ASSPGLAGGFNEQF

V: TRBV19
D: TRBD1
J: TRBJ2-2
CDR3: ASRGQMNTGELF

V: TRBV10-2
D: TRBD1
J: TRBJ1-3
CDR3: ASRDIGQGSSGNTIY

V: TRBV5-6
D: TRBD1
J: TRBJ1-5
CDR3: ASSFGTGHNQPQH

V: TRBV30
D: TRBD2
J: TRBJ2-1
CDR3: AWTSGPSSYNEQF

V: TRBV18
D: TRBD2
J: TRBJ2-1
CDR3: ASSPRTSAYNEQF

V: TRBV19
D: -
J: TRBJ1-1
CDR3: ASSMRGLNTEAF

V: TRBV18
D: TRBD2
J: TRBJ2-1
CDR3: ASSIAQRDSYNEQF

V: TRBV9
D: TRBD2
J: TRBJ2-2
CDR3: ASSVATGTPTSGVANTGELF

V: TRBV5-1
D: TRBD1
J: TRBJ1-1
CDR3: ASSSTGGNTEAF

V: TRBV10-3
D: TRBD1
J: TRBJ2-3
CDR3: AISRDRGIDTQY

V: TRBV6-5
D: -
J: TRBJ1-1
CDR3: ASSWEGGNTEAF

V: TRBV5-1
D: -
J: TRBJ2-4
CDR3: ASSLVGGPGDIQY

V: TRBV5-3
D: TRBD2
J: TRBJ2-1
CDR3: ARRRPLAGGYNEQF